Below are 28 T cell receptor beta chains sequenced from a single sample in a study of T cell responses to AZD1222 COVID-19 vaccine. Sequenced by immunoSEQ multiplex PCR; TCRdb stores in-frame clones only, minus some. In the table there are 150,000 to 200,000 clones, approximately 93% of which are singletons. The input for sequencing was peripheral blood, taken on day 0 of AZD1222 vaccination. The source of these receptors is an adult in good health.

The genes are TRBV5-6 and TRBJ1-1; D call uncertain. This CDR3 spans 12 amino acids. Trimming took off 4 bases at V and 5 bases at J, with 9 bases between the two ends. Germline CDR1 is SGHDT and CDR2 is YYEEEE. CDR3 protein: CASSPGWTEAFF. The DNA of the CDR3 is TGTGCCAGCAGCCCTGGCTGGACTGAAGCTTTCTTT.

This clone was counted once. One junction end disagrees with the germline gene, perhaps due to a read error. CDR3 sequence reads: CASSALWQGARFGF. CDR3 nucleotide sequence: TGTGCCAGCAGTGCGCTATGGCAGGGGGCCCGTTTCGGCTTT. J is TRBJ1-4 and V is TRBV2; 8 bases align to TRBD1. The CDR3 spans 14 residues. CDR1 and CDR2 from the germline V gene are SNHLY and FYNNEI.

The V and J genes are TRBV19 and TRBJ1-2; TRBD1 matches 9 bases. The CDR3 has 14 residues. The germline V gene has CDR1 LNHDA and CDR2 SQIVND (reference sequence). J lost 7 bases, V lost 0 bases, and 3 bases had no gene match. The CDR3 region is CASSIDLTGGGYTF. The CDR3 nucleotides read TGTGCCAGTAGTATAGATCTGACAGGGGGTGGCTACACCTTC.

This clone was recorded at least ten times. This chain joins TRBV29-1 and TRBJ2-1; D is unresolved. V lost 3 bases, J lost 7 bases, and 10 bases lay in between. Germline CDR1 SQVTM, CDR2 ANQGSEA. CDR3 length: 12 amino acids. CDR3 loop: CSVDVVANEQFF. CDR3 bases: TGCAGCGTTGACGTGGTAGCTAATGAGCAGTTCTTC.

The J gene is TRBJ1-2, the V gene TRBV27, with D possibly being TRBD1 (6 bases). CDR1 is MNHEY, CDR2 SMNVEV, per germline (reference sequence). V dropped 0 bases and J dropped 5 bases, with 16 bases sitting between them. CDR3 length: 16 residues. CDR3 coding DNA: TGTGCCAGCAGTTTATCCCGTACACAGGGCGGGTATGGCTACACCTTC. It codes for CASSLSRTQGGYGYTF.

This chain connects TRBV5-1 to TRBJ2-6, with a weak D call TRBD1 (6 bases). Trimming shortened V by 4 bases and J by 4 bases, and 12 bases separated the two germline ends. The CDR3 length is 15 residues. Germline loops: CDR1 SGHRS, CDR2 YFSETQ. The CDR3 DNA is TGCGCCAGCAGCAAAACAGGGATCGGGGCCAACGTCCTGACTTTC. This sequence encodes CASSKTGIGANVLTF.

The chain couples TRBV6-5 to TRBJ2-4, with D hard to call. The CDR3 is 14 residues long. Germline CDR1 MNHEY, CDR2 SVGAGI. The V gene lost 2 bases and the J gene lost 1 base, with 6 bases spanning the gap. CDR3 coding DNA: TGTGCCAGCAGTTACACGGTGGCCAAAAACATTCAGTACTTC. Translation gives CASSYTVAKNIQYF.

J is TRBJ1-1 and V is TRBV5-1, with 7 bases aligning to TRBD1. Germline V lookup: CDR1 SGHRS, CDR2 YFSETQ. The CDR3 sequence is 14 residues long. V was pared by 2 bases and J by 4 bases, with 5 bases of the junction left unmatched. DNA of the CDR3: TGCGCCAGCAGCTTTAGGACAGGAGCCACTGAAGCTTTCTTT. Its translation is CASSFRTGATEAFF.

This chain uses TRBV10-1 with TRBJ1-5, with D hard to call. Trimming took 5 bases from V and 5 from J, leaving 10 bases between them. The CDR3 spans 13 residues. Germline V gene data show CDR1 as WNHNN and CDR2 as SYGVQD (reference sequence). The CDR3 nucleotides read TGCGCCAGCAGTTCCCAACTTGATCAGCCCCAGCATTTT. Its protein product is CASSSQLDQPQHF.

The gene calls are TRBV10-3 and TRBJ2-7; TRBD1 matches 9 bases. The CDR3 spans 14 residues. From germline, CDR1 is ENHRY and CDR2 SYGVKD. With 7 bases clipped from V and 5 bases from J, the junction kept 9 bases outside the gene matches. The CDR3 reads CAIKRDRDTNEQYF. The CDR3 coding sequence is TGTGCCATCAAGCGGGACAGGGACACCAACGAGCAGTACTTC.

The J gene is TRBJ1-1, the V gene TRBV15, with TRBD1 matching over 8 bases. The CDR3 length is 15 residues. J gave up 4 bases and V 1 base, and 5 bases lay outside the gene matches. Germline CDR1 and CDR2: LNHNV and YYDKDF (reference sequence). CDR3 residues: CATSRGQGWGTEAFF. The CDR3 DNA reads TGTGCCACCAGCAGAGGACAGGGGTGGGGCACTGAAGCTTTCTTT.

The rearrangement uses TRBV13 and TRBJ2-1; perhaps D is TRBD1 or TRBD2 (6 bases each). This CDR3 has 16 amino acids. V lost 7 bases to trimming and J lost 7 bases, with 23 bases between them. Germline CDR1 is PRHDT and CDR2 is FYEKMQ (reference sequence). The DNA of the CDR3 is TGTGCCAGCACCCCAGGGGTGGGCGGGATAGGAAATGAGCAGTTCTTC. Amino acids: CASTPGVGGIGNEQFF.

The rearrangement links TRBV6-5 to TRBJ1-5; D is unclear. Per germline, CDR1 MNHEY and CDR2 SVGAGI. The CDR3 has 13 residues. Trimming stripped 4 bases from V and 2 bases from J, with 6 bases between. CDR3 nucleotides: TGTGCCAGCAGTTTAGACCGCAATCAGCCCCAGCATTTT. Translation: CASSLDRNQPQHF.

This chain joins TRBV18 and TRBJ1-2, with 7 bases identical to TRBD1. V lost 2 bases and J lost 5; bases outside the gene matches: 11. The germline CDR1 and CDR2 sequences are KGHSH and LQKENI. The CDR3 runs 16 residues. Written as DNA, the CDR3 is TGTGCCAGCTCACCATTGGGCCAGGGGGTAAATTATGGCTACACCTTC. Translation: CASSPLGQGVNYGYTF. Looking up the rest from reference TRBV18 and TRBJ1-2 gives the full variable domain: NAGVMQNPRHLVRRRGQEARLRCSPMKGHSHVYWYRQLPEEGLKFMVYLQKENIIDESGMPKERFSAEFPKEGPSILRIQQVVRGDSAAYFCASSPLGQGVNYGYTFGSGTRLTVV.

The V gene is TRBV6-5, the J gene TRBJ1-1; no definite D call. CDR3 length: 13 amino acids. Trimming stripped 4 bases from V and 4 bases from J, with 10 bases between. The V gene's germline CDR1 is MNHEY and CDR2 SVGAGI. The CDR3, as DNA: TGTGCCAGCAGTTTTGCCGGGGTCACTGAAGCTTTCTTT. It yields the protein CASSFAGVTEAFF.

J is TRBJ2-1 and V is TRBV28; weak D call: TRBD2 (5 bases). The CDR3 covers 13 residues. CDR1 and CDR2 from the germline V gene are MDHEN and SYDVKM. V was clipped by 6 bases and J by 4 bases, with 10 bases between them. This CDR3 is CASSHTSYNEQFF. CDR3 sequence (DNA): TGTGCCAGCAGCCATACTAGTTACAATGAGCAGTTCTTC.

The V gene is TRBV18, the J gene TRBJ1-5; D uncertain. Trimming took off 8 bases at V and 4 bases at J, with 12 bases between the two ends. The germline V gene encodes CDR1 KGHSH and CDR2 LQKENI. This CDR3 comprises 13 residues. CDR3 amino acids: CASADQENQPQHF. CDR3 coding DNA: TGTGCCAGCGCGGATCAGGAGAATCAGCCCCAGCATTTT.

The J gene is TRBJ2-1, the V gene TRBV2; no definite D call. This CDR3 is 11 amino acids long. The V gene's germline CDR1 is SNHLY and CDR2 FYNNEI. V lost 7 bases and J lost 3, with 4 bases in between. The DNA for the CDR3 is TGTGCCAGCAAGGGCTACAATGAGCAGTTCTTC. Residues: CASKGYNEQFF.

The V call is TRBV19, the J call TRBJ1-2; 11 bases are a match to TRBD1. The CDR3 sequence is 15 residues long. CDR1 is LNHDA and CDR2 is SQIVND in the germline V gene (reference sequence). J gave up 5 bases and V 5 bases, and 7 bases lay outside the gene matches. For the CDR3, the DNA is TGTGCCAGTAGTCCTCTGGACAGGGGGCGATATGGCTACACCTTC. This translates into CASSPLDRGRYGYTF.

The V call is TRBV4-1, the J call TRBJ1-6; D gene uncertain. Germline V gene data show CDR1 as MGHRA and CDR2 as YSYEKL. The CDR3 is 15 amino acids. The V end lost 0 bases, the J end lost 6 bases, and 9 bases lay between the germline ends. The CDR3 loop is CASSQERVTNSPLHF. CDR3 bases: TGCGCCAGCAGCCAAGAACGGGTGACTAATTCACCCCTCCACTTT.

V and J are TRBV6-6 and TRBJ2-7; 12 nucleotides align to TRBD2. After removal of 4 bases from V and 7 bases from J, the junction contained 8 bases not matched to a gene. The CDR3 sequence is 15 residues long. Germline CDR1 reads MNHNY; CDR2 reads SVGAGI (reference sequence). Here the CDR3 reads CASSFPTSGSGEQYF. In DNA, the CDR3 is TGTGCCAGCAGTTTTCCGACTAGCGGGAGTGGTGAGCAGTACTTC.

This chain joins TRBV4-1 and TRBJ1-2; maybe TRBD1 (6 bases). V lost 0 bases and J 4 bases, leaving 9 bases between the germline ends. The CDR3 covers 14 residues. In germline, CDR1 is MGHRA, CDR2 YSYEKL. CDR3 sequence (DNA): TGCGCCAGCAGCCAAGACAGGGGAGTCTATGGCTACACCTTC. Translated, it gives CASSQDRGVYGYTF.

This clone came up once. The rearrangement uses TRBV3-1 (or the pseudogene TRBV3-2) and TRBJ2-2; the D is unclear. The CDR3 has 15 amino acids. Per germline, CDR1 LGHDT and CDR2 YNNKEL (reference sequence). V lost 5 bases, J lost 5 bases, and 15 bases lay in between. The CDR3 DNA follows: TGTGCCAGCAGCATAGTCTCCGAAAATACCGGGGAGCTGTTTTTT. Its protein is CASSIVSENTGELFF.

The chain combines TRBV18 with TRBJ1-2; D possibly corresponds to TRBD1 (6 bases). V lost 1 base, J lost 6 bases, and 12 bases lay in between. There are 14 residues in the CDR3. Looked up from germline, CDR1 is KGHSH and CDR2 is LQKENI. The CDR3 spells CASSPQGGQDGYTF. CDR3 nucleotides: TGTGCCAGCTCACCACAGGGGGGGCAGGATGGCTACACCTTC.

V is TRBV27 and J is TRBJ2-3, with TRBD1 matching 10 bases. The trim removed 6 bases at V and 2 bases at J, leaving 8 bases unmatched. There are 16 residues in the CDR3. Germline V CDR1 and CDR2: MNHEY, SMNVEV (reference sequence). The CDR3 DNA reads TGTGCCAGCAGGGGACAGGGGTCACCAACCACAGATACGCAGTATTTT. It translates to CASRGQGSPTTDTQYF.

The CDR3 loop is CASSSVDRNQPQHF. CDR3 bases: TGTGCCAGCAGCTCTGTCGACAGAAATCAGCCCCAGCATTTT. The genes are TRBV5-6 and TRBJ1-5; D may be TRBD1 (5 bases). This CDR3 has 14 residues. The germline V gene encodes CDR1 SGHDT and CDR2 YYEEEE. With 3 bases removed from V and 4 bases from J, the gap between germline ends came to 11 bases.

As for this clone: Its ends do not fully match the called genes, so a read error is possible. The rearrangement uses TRBV10-3 and TRBJ1-5; D unresolved. This CDR3 region has 13 residues. CDR1 is ENHRY and CDR2 is SYGVKD in the germline V gene. This CDR3 reads CAIREYSNQPQHF. The CDR3 nucleotides read TGTGCCATCAGGGAGTATAGCAATCAGCCCCAGCATTTT.

The table lists this clone with a count of one. The J gene is TRBJ1-4, the V gene TRBV12-3 or TRBV12-4; unclear D gene. Trimming shortened V by 6 bases and J by 8 bases, and 7 bases separated the two germline ends. The length of the CDR3 is 11 residues. The CDR3 loop is CASSWREKLFF. Here the CDR3 DNA reads TGTGCCAGCAGCTGGAGAGAAAAACTGTTTTTT.